Below, 8 T cell receptor beta chains from the same sample are listed, as sequenced in a study of blood T cell repertoires in COVID-19. The data were produced by immunoSEQ multiplex PCR, yet TCRdb's version contains in-frame clones alone and is incomplete. Of 250,000 to 350,000 clones detected, around 87% appear once; the ten largest clones hold about 5.4%. Sequences were obtained from PBMCs or T cells enriched from blood (not recorded which). These receptors were obtained from a young woman who had recovered from COVID-19.

This rearrangement joins TRBV29-1 to TRBJ2-3; D gene uncertain. Germline assignment: CDR1 SQVTM and CDR2 ANQGSEA. The length of the CDR3 is 13 residues. V lost 2 bases and J lost 2, with 8 bases in between. CDR3 nucleotides: TGCAGCGTTGAATGGCAGAACACAGATACGCAGTATTTT. Protein product: CSVEWQNTDTQYF.

This chain links TRBV5-4 with TRBJ2-7, with D possibly being TRBD1 (6 bases). The CDR3 loop spans 16 amino acids. Germline V gene data show CDR1 as SGHNT and CDR2 as YYREEE (reference sequence). Trimming took off 0 bases at V and 13 bases at J, with 26 bases between the two ends. The CDR3 protein is CASSLGDYREGSQLYF. CDR3 nucleotide sequence: TGTGCCAGCAGCTTGGGAGACTACAGGGAAGGGAGCCAGCTTTACTTC.

This chain joins TRBV19 and TRBJ1-1; 12 bases line up with TRBD1. With 8 bases clipped from V and 0 bases from J, the junction kept 7 bases outside the gene matches. CDR1 and CDR2 from the germline V gene are LNHDA and SQIVND (reference sequence). The CDR3 runs to 16 residues. The CDR3 bases are TGTGCCAGTCTCAACCGGGACAGGGGGCTGAACACTGAAGCTTTCTTT. Protein product: CASLNRDRGLNTEAFF.

The V gene is TRBV5-1, the J gene TRBJ1-2; unclear D gene. CDR1 is SGHRS and CDR2 is YFSETQ in the germline V gene. CDR3 length: 13 residues. V was shortened by 0 bases and J by 5 bases, with 8 bases between the two germline ends. CDR3 amino acids: CASSLDRFYGYTF. The CDR3 DNA sequence: TGCGCCAGCAGCTTGGACAGATTTTATGGCTACACCTTC. The full variable domain, rest sourced from reference TRBV5-1 and TRBJ1-2, is KAGVTQTPRYLIKTRGQQVTLSCSPISGHRSVSWYQQTPGQGLQFLFEYFSETQRNKGNFPGRFSGRQFSNSRSEMNVSTLELGDSALYLCASSLDRFYGYTFGSGTRLTVV.

This chain uses TRBV7-2 with TRBJ2-7; TRBD2 matches at 10 bases. V lost 0 bases, J lost 2 bases, and 4 bases stayed unmatched. This CDR3 spans 16 amino acids. CDR1 SGHTA and CDR2 FQGNSA come from the germline V gene. CDR3 in amino acids: CASSLARGLAAYEQYF. CDR3 DNA sequence: TGTGCCAGCAGCTTAGCGCGAGGACTAGCGGCCTACGAGCAGTACTTC.

This clone was seen only a few times. V gene TRBV3-1 (or the pseudogene TRBV3-2) combines with J gene TRBJ1-2, with D perhaps matching TRBD1 (5 bases). Germline CDR1 reads LGHDT; CDR2 reads YNNKEL (reference sequence). CDR3 length equals 13 residues. Deletions cut 6 bases from V and 4 bases from J, with 12 bases between. CDR3 loop: CASSPGLSYGYTF. CDR3 coding DNA: TGTGCCAGCAGTCCGGGACTGAGCTATGGCTACACCTTC.

V usage is TRBV28 and J usage is TRBJ2-7; perhaps TRBD2 as D (5 bases). V was clipped by 7 bases and J by 0 bases, with 7 bases between them. Germline CDR1 and CDR2: MDHEN and SYDVKM. CDR3 length equals 12 residues. The CDR3 protein is CASIRDSYEQYF. CDR3 bases: TGTGCCAGCATACGGGACTCCTACGAGCAGTACTTC.

The rearrangement uses TRBV2 and TRBJ1-5; the D gene is possibly TRBD1 (5 bases). Germline-derived CDR1 and CDR2 are SNHLY and FYNNEI. CDR3 size: 16 residues. The V end was cut by 4 bases, the J end by 8 bases, with 21 bases between. CDR3 bases: TGTGCCAGCAGTGGTGGCAGGGATTTGGTTCGTGAGCCCCAGCATTTT. Translating gives CASSGGRDLVREPQHF.